These 20 T cell receptor beta chains originate from one sample sequenced in a study of identical twins. TCRdb independently ran MiXCR on the 5' RACE reads; one entry per CDR3 protein. In the table there are 550,000 to 700,000 distinct CDR3 sequences, approximately 22% of which are singletons. These data also formed part of another study, on T cells expressing NK-cell markers.

Sequenced material: PBMCs. Receptors originate from a young woman in good health.

The gene calls are TRBV5-1 and TRBJ2-5; 7 positions match TRBD2. The J segment lost 2 bases and the V segment lost 5 bases, leaving 9 bases of the junction unmatched. The germline CDR1 and CDR2 sequences are SGHRS and YFSETQ. The CDR3 has 15 amino acids. In DNA, the CDR3 is TGCGCCAGCAGACAAGCGGGGTTGTTTCAAGAGACCCAGTACTTC. Translation: CASRQAGLFQETQYF.

This clonotype was picked up many times. The chain carries TRBV5-1 and TRBJ2-2; 10 nucleotides agree with TRBD1. V was pared by 4 bases and J by 0 bases, with 9 bases of the junction left unmatched. CDR1 SGHRS and CDR2 YFSETQ come from the germline V gene. The CDR3 is made up of 18 amino acids. CDR3 in amino acids: CASSQDRGDPTNTGELFF. The DNA of the CDR3 is TGCGCCAGCAGCCAGGACAGGGGGGATCCAACGAACACCGGGGAGCTGTTTTTT.

This clonotype was found many times. The rearrangement uses TRBV7-2 and TRBJ2-2; D tentatively reads TRBD1 or TRBD2 (6 bases each). The V end was cut by 6 bases, the J end by 3 bases, with 11 bases between. The CDR3 totals 14 residues. Germline CDR1 SGHTA, CDR2 FQGNSA. The DNA of the CDR3 is TGTGCCAGCAGTCTAGGGGGGTACACCGGGGAGCTGTTTTTT. Amino acids: CASSLGGYTGELFF.

This sequence joins TRBV10-3 and TRBJ2-7, with 13 positions matching TRBD2. Germline trimming cut 10 bases from V and 6 bases from J; bases unmatched to any gene: 9. The germline V gene has CDR1 ENHRY and CDR2 SYGVKD. The CDR3 covers 14 residues. The chain's CDR3 is CATGLAGALGEQYF. The CDR3 DNA reads as TGTGCCACCGGACTAGCGGGAGCCCTGGGCGAGCAGTACTTC.

A single count supports this clonotype. J is TRBJ1-2 and V is TRBV7-9; D unresolved. Between the trimmed V and J ends, which lost 2 bases and 4 bases, there was a span of 11 bases. Germline CDR1 SEHNR, CDR2 FQNEAQ (reference sequence). This CDR3 spans 14 amino acids. In DNA, the CDR3 is TGTGCCAGCAGCTTAACAGCCTCGTTCTATGGCTACACCTTC. It yields the protein CASSLTASFYGYTF.

This clonotype was seen repeatedly, ten times or more. This chain connects TRBV6-2 or TRBV6-3 to TRBJ2-1; 8 bases fit TRBD2. The ends lost 5 bases at V and 3 bases at J; junction bases unmatched: 3. CDR1 and CDR2 (germline): MNHEY, SVGEGT. The CDR3 contains 14 residues. The CDR3 coding sequence is TGTGCCAGCAGTGCCGGGACTAGCTACAATGAGCAGTTCTTC. As protein: CASSAGTSYNEQFF.

This clonotype showed up many times. J is TRBJ2-3 and V is TRBV10-3; D call uncertain. Between the trimmed V and J ends, which lost 3 bases and 2 bases, there was a span of 3 bases. Germline assignment: CDR1 ENHRY and CDR2 SYGVKD. The CDR3 totals 12 residues. Here the CDR3 reads CAISDNTDTQYF. The CDR3 region has the DNA TGTGCCATCAGTGACAACACAGATACGCAGTATTTT.

The V call is TRBV5-1, the J call TRBJ2-3; D remains ambiguous. The V end was cut by 4 bases, the J end by 5 bases, with 11 bases between. Germline CDR1 and CDR2: SGHRS and YFSETQ. The CDR3 extends over 13 amino acids. CDR3 coding DNA: TGCGCCAGCAGCATCGCCCCGAAAGATACGCAGTATTTT. Protein sequence: CASSIAPKDTQYF.

There are many counts of this clonotype. The genes are TRBV6-1 and TRBJ1-5, with D possibly being TRBD1 (6 bases). The CDR3 sequence is 14 residues long. Germline V gives CDR1 MNHNS, CDR2 SASEGT. Deletions cut 5 bases from V and 7 bases from J, with 15 bases between. The CDR3 DNA reads as TGTGCCAGCAGTCGTGTGGGGGGGGCACAGCCCCAGCATTTT. It yields the protein CASSRVGGAQPQHF.

V usage is TRBV7-2 and J usage is TRBJ2-3; TRBD1 agrees at 8 bases. V was clipped by 4 bases and J by 0 bases; unmatched bases: 3. The CDR3 covers 15 residues. Germline-derived CDR1 and CDR2 are SGHTA and FQGNSA. The CDR3, as DNA: TGTGCCAGCAGCTGGTGGACAGGGAGCACAGATACGCAGTATTTT. Residues: CASSWWTGSTDTQYF.

This clonotype was counted only a few times. V is TRBV4-1 and J is TRBJ2-1, with 9 bases identical to TRBD1. The CDR3 runs to 16 residues. Trimming removed 4 bases from V and 8 bases from J; junction bases left unmatched: 12. Germline CDR1 reads MGHRA; CDR2 reads YSYEKL. The CDR3 DNA reads as TGCGCCAGCAGCCTCCGGGACAGGGCAAATATCGATGAGCAGTTCTTC. It specifies CASSLRDRANIDEQFF.

This clonotype showed up just a few times. The chain couples TRBV6-5 to TRBJ2-1; 10 bases align to TRBD2. CDR1 and CDR2 from the germline V gene are MNHEY and SVGAGI. V was clipped by 5 bases and J by 0 bases; unmatched bases: 7. The CDR3 totals 17 residues. The DNA for the CDR3 is TGTGCCAGCAGTAACGGACTAGCGGCAGTCTCCTACAATGAGCAGTTCTTC. It translates to CASSNGLAAVSYNEQFF.

This rearrangement joins TRBV10-3 to TRBJ2-7; D perhaps matches TRBD2 (5 bases). Between the trimmed V and J ends, which lost 2 bases and 0 bases, there was a span of 17 bases. Germline values: CDR1 ENHRY, CDR2 SYGVKD. The length of the CDR3 is 17 residues. In DNA, the CDR3 is TGTGCCATCAGTGAGCCCCCCCCGACTGGGAGCTCCTACGAGCAGTACTTC. Translating it yields CAISEPPPTGSSYEQYF.

J is TRBJ2-7 and V is TRBV20-1; D is undetermined. The CDR3 consists of 14 residues. Per germline, CDR1 DFQATT and CDR2 SNEGSKA (reference sequence). Deletions cut 3 bases from V and 2 bases from J, with 14 bases between. The CDR3, as DNA: TGCAGTGCTAGGGTGGGCGGAGTTGCCTACGAGCAGTACTTC. Its protein product is CSARVGGVAYEQYF.

This chain joins TRBV2 and TRBJ2-2, with D perhaps TRBD1 or TRBD2 (5 bases each). Trimming took off 4 bases at V and 6 bases at J, with 12 bases between the two ends. The CDR3 contains 14 residues. CDR1 is SNHLY and CDR2 is FYNNEI in the germline V gene. CDR3 sequence (DNA): TGTGCCAGCAGTGTGGGAAGGGACGCCGGGGAGCTGTTTTTT. It is translated as CASSVGRDAGELFF.

The chain employs TRBV4-3 and TRBJ2-7; 7 bases agree with TRBD2. Germline values: CDR1 LGHNA, CDR2 YSLEER. The CDR3 loop spans 15 amino acids. V was clipped by 4 bases and J by 3 bases; unmatched bases: 9. Written as DNA, the CDR3 is TGCGCCAGCAGCCTTCGACTAGCAGAAATCTACGAGCAGTACTTC. Translation gives CASSLRLAEIYEQYF.

The chain uses TRBV11-1 and TRBJ2-5; 7 nucleotides agree with TRBD1. The CDR3 spans 16 residues. Germline lookup yields CDR1 SGHAT and CDR2 FQDESV (reference sequence). The V gene end was trimmed by 1 base and the J gene end by 3 bases; junction bases not matched to a gene: 8. The CDR3 sequence: CASSLGGGLSKETQYF. The CDR3 DNA follows: TGTGCCAGCAGCTTAGGAGGGGGCCTCAGCAAAGAGACCCAGTACTTC.

This sequence joins TRBV4-2 and TRBJ2-7, with D perhaps matching TRBD1 (6 bases). The CDR3 consists of 16 residues. The germline CDR1 and CDR2 sequences are LGHNA and YNFKEQ. V gave up 0 bases and J gave up 8 bases, with 20 bases separating them. The CDR3 here is CASSQDVRTVLMKQYF. CDR3 nucleotides: TGTGCCAGCAGCCAAGATGTAAGGACAGTATTAATGAAGCAGTACTTC.

This clonotype was observed at least ten times. The chain links TRBV12-3 or TRBV12-4 to TRBJ2-1, with 7 nucleotides matching TRBD2. V was clipped by 5 bases and J by 3 bases; unmatched bases: 7. This CDR3 is 15 amino acids long. The CDR3 spells CASSQRGNIYNEQFF. The CDR3 nucleotides are TGTGCCAGCAGTCAGCGGGGAAACATCTACAATGAGCAGTTCTTC.

This chain connects TRBV7-3 to TRBJ2-1; no clear D gene. The CDR3 extends over 12 amino acids. V was trimmed by 1 base and J by 9 bases, leaving 7 bases between them. Germline loops: CDR1 SGHTA, CDR2 FQGTGA. The CDR3 DNA sequence: TGTGCCAGCAGCTTAAACCGTGCTGAGCAGTTCTTC. It encodes CASSLNRAEQFF.